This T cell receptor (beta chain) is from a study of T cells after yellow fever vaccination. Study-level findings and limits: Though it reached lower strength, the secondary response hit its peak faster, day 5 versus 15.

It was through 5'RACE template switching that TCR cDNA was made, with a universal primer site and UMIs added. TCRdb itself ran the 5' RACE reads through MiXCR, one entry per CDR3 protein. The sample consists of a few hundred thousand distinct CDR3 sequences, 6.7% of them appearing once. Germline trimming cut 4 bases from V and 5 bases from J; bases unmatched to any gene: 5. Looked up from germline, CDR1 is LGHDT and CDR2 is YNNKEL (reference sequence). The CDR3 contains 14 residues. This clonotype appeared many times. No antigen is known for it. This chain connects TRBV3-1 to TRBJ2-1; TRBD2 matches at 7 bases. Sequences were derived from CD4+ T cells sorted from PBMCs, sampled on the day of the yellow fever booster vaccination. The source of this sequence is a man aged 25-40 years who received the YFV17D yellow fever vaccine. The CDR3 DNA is TGTGCCAGCAGCCTACTAGCGAAAGACAATGAGCAGTTCTTC. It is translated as CASSLLAKDNEQFF.